This is a list of T cell receptor beta chains from one sample in a study of identical twins. TCRdb re-called the 5' RACE reads through MiXCR, storing one row per CDR3 protein. This sample has about 390,000 distinct CDR3 sequences; 7% to 9.5% occur once, and the top ten carry roughly 8.9%. Sequences were obtained from naive T cells sorted from blood. The source of these receptors is a woman between 45 and 65 years old in good health. Each CDR3 is given with its conserved first and last residue. Each record gives: CDR3 length, D gene, clone size, J gene, V gene, CDR3 DNA, CDR3 protein. The D gene is left open where the match is weak. Clone sizes are given selectively: once, few, many, or a class where the clone is expanded.

cdr3_length: 15
d_call: TRBD2
clone_size: few
j_call: TRBJ2-1
v_call: TRBV7-9
cdr3_nt: TGTGCCAGCAGCCCCAGACTAGCGGTGAACAATGAGCAGTTCTTC
cdr3_aa: CASSPRLAVNNEQFF

cdr3_length: 16
d_call: TRBD1
clone_size: many
j_call: TRBJ1-5
v_call: TRBV3-1
cdr3_nt: TGTGCCAGCAGCCAACAGGACAGGGGACGGGCTCAGCCCCAGCATTTT
cdr3_aa: CASSQQDRGRAQPQHF

cdr3_length: 14
d_call: TRBD1
clone_size: few
j_call: TRBJ1-1
v_call: TRBV25-1
cdr3_nt: TGTGCCAGCAGAAACAGGGGATGGAACACTGAAGCTTTCTTT
cdr3_aa: CASRNRGWNTEAFF

cdr3_length: 15
d_call: TRBD2
clone_size: many
j_call: TRBJ2-7
v_call: TRBV29-1
cdr3_nt: TGCAGCGCCGGACTAGCGCGGCCCCCCGGGGGCGAGCAGTACTTC
cdr3_aa: CSAGLARPPGGEQYF

cdr3_length: 14
d_call: NA
clone_size: few
j_call: TRBJ1-4
v_call: TRBV20-1
cdr3_nt: TGCAGTGCTAGAGTACAGGGAAGGAGAGAAAAACTGTTTTTT
cdr3_aa: CSARVQGRREKLFF

cdr3_length: 18
d_call: TRBD2
clone_size: many
j_call: TRBJ2-1
v_call: TRBV7-9
cdr3_nt: TGTGCCAGCAGCTTAACATTTCGGACTAGCGGGAGTATAAATGAGCAGTTCTTC
cdr3_aa: CASSLTFRTSGSINEQFF

cdr3_length: 13
d_call: TRBD1
clone_size: many
j_call: TRBJ1-2
v_call: TRBV12-3/TRBV12-4
cdr3_nt: TGTGCCAGCAGTGTGGGGACAGGCCATGGCTACACCTTC
cdr3_aa: CASSVGTGHGYTF

cdr3_length: 19
d_call: NA
clone_size: NA
j_call: TRBJ2-6
v_call: TRBV5-1
cdr3_nt: TGCGCCAGCAGCTTGTTCGGTGAGCGGGTGATCTCTGGGGCCAACGTCCTGACTTTC
cdr3_aa: CASSLFGERVISGANVLTF

cdr3_length: 17
d_call: NA
clone_size: few
j_call: TRBJ2-1
v_call: TRBV3-1
cdr3_nt: TGTGCCAGCAGCCAAGATCAAGGGGTCTACCTATCAAATGAGCAGTTCTTC
cdr3_aa: CASSQDQGVYLSNEQFF

cdr3_length: 16
d_call: NA
clone_size: few
j_call: TRBJ1-1
v_call: TRBV4-2
cdr3_nt: TGTGCCAGCAGCCAAGGGGGAGGGGGGGCGGTGGCTGAAGCTTTCTTT
cdr3_aa: CASSQGGGGAVAEAFF

cdr3_length: 17
d_call: NA
clone_size: few
j_call: TRBJ2-2
v_call: TRBV5-1
cdr3_nt: TGCGCCAGCAGCTTGGCCCGGCTAGCCGCTAGTACCGGGGAGCTGTTTTTT
cdr3_aa: CASSLARLAASTGELFF

cdr3_length: 14
d_call: TRBD2
clone_size: many
j_call: TRBJ2-1
v_call: TRBV12-3/TRBV12-4
cdr3_nt: TGTGCCAGCACCATGGGGACTAGCGGGATTGAGCAGTTCTTC
cdr3_aa: CASTMGTSGIEQFF

cdr3_length: 15
d_call: NA
clone_size: NA
j_call: TRBJ2-7
v_call: TRBV11-2
cdr3_nt: TGTGCCAGCGGGGGGATGACTAGAACGCTACGAGAGCAGTACTTC
cdr3_aa: CASGGMTRTLREQYF

cdr3_length: 14
d_call: NA
clone_size: few
j_call: TRBJ2-1
v_call: TRBV9
cdr3_nt: TGTGCCAGCAGCGTAGTTCCGGAAAACAATGAGCAGTTCTTC
cdr3_aa: CASSVVPENNEQFF

cdr3_length: 15
d_call: NA
clone_size: many
j_call: TRBJ2-1
v_call: TRBV9
cdr3_nt: TGTGCCAGCAGCGTACGTCGCATCGGGTTCGATGAGCAGTTCTTC
cdr3_aa: CASSVRRIGFDEQFF

cdr3_length: 17
d_call: TRBD1
clone_size: NA
j_call: TRBJ1-1
v_call: TRBV5-1
cdr3_nt: TGCGCCAGCAGCTTGGATCGGACAGGGGTCTTGAACACTGAAGCTTTCTTT
cdr3_aa: CASSLDRTGVLNTEAFF

cdr3_length: 14
d_call: TRBD1
clone_size: few
j_call: TRBJ2-5
v_call: TRBV5-1
cdr3_nt: TGCGCCAGCAGCTTGGCCCCAGGGGGCGAGACCCAGTACTTC
cdr3_aa: CASSLAPGGETQYF

cdr3_length: 10
d_call: NA
clone_size: many
j_call: TRBJ2-7
v_call: TRBV29-1
cdr3_nt: TGCAGCGCCTGCGCTATCGAGCAGTACTTC
cdr3_aa: CSACAIEQYF

cdr3_length: 13
d_call: NA
clone_size: few
j_call: TRBJ2-3
v_call: TRBV6-5
cdr3_nt: TGTGCCAGCAGTTGGTCCTCTCTAGATACGCAGTATTTT
cdr3_aa: CASSWSSLDTQYF

cdr3_length: 16
d_call: NA
clone_size: NA
j_call: TRBJ2-7
v_call: TRBV9
cdr3_nt: TGTGCCAGCAGCGTATCCCCGAGGGGCTCCTCCTACGAGCAGTACTTC
cdr3_aa: CASSVSPRGSSYEQYF

cdr3_length: 12
d_call: NA
clone_size: many
j_call: TRBJ1-5
v_call: TRBV29-1
cdr3_nt: TGCAGCGTTGAAGATGGCAATCAGCCCCAGCATTTT
cdr3_aa: CSVEDGNQPQHF

cdr3_length: 16
d_call: TRBD2
clone_size: many
j_call: TRBJ2-2
v_call: TRBV12-3/TRBV12-4
cdr3_nt: TGTGCCACACCGGGACTAGCGGGAGCGGTCACCGGGGAGCTGTTTTTT
cdr3_aa: CATPGLAGAVTGELFF

cdr3_length: 17
d_call: TRBD2
clone_size: few
j_call: TRBJ2-3
v_call: TRBV7-7
cdr3_nt: TGTGCCAGCAGCTTAGAGGGGAGGGACGCTGACACAGATACGCAGTATTTT
cdr3_aa: CASSLEGRDADTDTQYF

cdr3_length: 12
d_call: NA
clone_size: NA
j_call: TRBJ1-2
v_call: TRBV12-3/TRBV12-4
cdr3_nt: TGTGCCAGCAGCCGATGGGGTGATGGCTACACCTTC
cdr3_aa: CASSRWGDGYTF

cdr3_length: 14
d_call: NA
clone_size: many
j_call: TRBJ2-1
v_call: TRBV11-2
cdr3_nt: TGTGCCAGCAGCACCCTGGTCCGGGTCAATGAGCAGTTCTTC
cdr3_aa: CASSTLVRVNEQFF

cdr3_length: 13
d_call: NA
clone_size: many
j_call: TRBJ2-5
v_call: TRBV4-2
cdr3_nt: TGTGCCAGCAGCCGAAGATCCCAAGAGACCCAGTACTTC
cdr3_aa: CASSRRSQETQYF

cdr3_length: 13
d_call: NA
clone_size: few
j_call: TRBJ2-5
v_call: TRBV2
cdr3_nt: TGTGCCAGCAGTGAAGCGAGGCCGAGCACCCAGTACTTC
cdr3_aa: CASSEARPSTQYF

cdr3_length: 15
d_call: TRBD2
clone_size: few
j_call: TRBJ2-7
v_call: TRBV12-3/TRBV12-4
cdr3_nt: TGTGCCAGCAGTGCCCGACTAGCGGGACGGTACGAGCAGTACTTC
cdr3_aa: CASSARLAGRYEQYF

cdr3_length: 15
d_call: NA
clone_size: NA
j_call: TRBJ2-3
v_call: TRBV20-1
cdr3_nt: TGCAGTGCTAGAGGGGTTCTTATGGAGATAGATACGCAGTATTTT
cdr3_aa: CSARGVLMEIDTQYF

cdr3_length: 10
d_call: NA
clone_size: many
j_call: TRBJ2-3
v_call: TRBV12-5
cdr3_nt: TGTGCTATAAGCACAGATACGCAGTATTTT
cdr3_aa: CAISTDTQYF

cdr3_length: 16
d_call: TRBD2
clone_size: many
j_call: TRBJ2-1
v_call: TRBV5-1
cdr3_nt: TGCGCCAGCAGCTTAATTAGCGGGATTTCGTCCGATGAGCAGTTCTTC
cdr3_aa: CASSLISGISSDEQFF

cdr3_length: 13
d_call: NA
clone_size: NA
j_call: TRBJ2-7
v_call: TRBV27
cdr3_nt: TGTGCCAGCAGTCCCCATGTCTCCTACGAGCAGTACTTC
cdr3_aa: CASSPHVSYEQYF

cdr3_length: 12
d_call: NA
clone_size: many
j_call: TRBJ2-1
v_call: TRBV12-3/TRBV12-4
cdr3_nt: TGTGCCAGCAGTTTAGAGGACAATGAGCAGTTCTTC
cdr3_aa: CASSLEDNEQFF

cdr3_length: 14
d_call: NA
clone_size: NA
j_call: TRBJ1-2
v_call: TRBV5-1
cdr3_nt: TGCGCCAGCAGCGCTAGACAGGATAACTATGGCTACACCTTC
cdr3_aa: CASSARQDNYGYTF

cdr3_length: 13
d_call: TRBD2
clone_size: many
j_call: TRBJ2-1
v_call: TRBV11-2
cdr3_nt: TGTGCCAGCAGCTCGCCGCGGGACGGGAGGGGAGTCTTC
cdr3_aa: CASSSPRDGRGVF

cdr3_length: 16
d_call: NA
clone_size: NA
j_call: TRBJ1-5
v_call: TRBV4-2
cdr3_nt: TGTGCCAGCAGCCCTAGACAGCTTGACGGCAATCAGCCCCAGCATTTT
cdr3_aa: CASSPRQLDGNQPQHF

cdr3_length: 15
d_call: TRBD1
clone_size: few
j_call: TRBJ2-2
v_call: TRBV19
cdr3_nt: TGTGCCAGTGTAACAGGGGGCGCCCCCTCCGGGGAGCTGTTTTTT
cdr3_aa: CASVTGGAPSGELFF

cdr3_length: 16
d_call: NA
clone_size: NA
j_call: TRBJ2-2
v_call: TRBV20-1
cdr3_nt: TGCAGTGCTAGAGATAAGGGGTTTACTAGCACCGGGGAGCTGTTTTTT
cdr3_aa: CSARDKGFTSTGELFF

cdr3_length: 14
d_call: NA
clone_size: NA
j_call: TRBJ2-2
v_call: TRBV12-3/TRBV12-4
cdr3_nt: TGTGCCAGTCGATTACGGCGGGATCCCGGGGAGCTGTTTTTT
cdr3_aa: CASRLRRDPGELFF

cdr3_length: 15
d_call: NA
clone_size: many
j_call: TRBJ2-2
v_call: TRBV5-1
cdr3_nt: TGCGCCAGCAGCTTATCAGAGGGCTACACCGGGGAGCTGTTTTTT
cdr3_aa: CASSLSEGYTGELFF

cdr3_length: 13
d_call: NA
clone_size: NA
j_call: TRBJ1-6
v_call: TRBV27
cdr3_nt: TGTGCCAGCGGTACGGACAGTAATTCACCCCTCCACTTT
cdr3_aa: CASGTDSNSPLHF

cdr3_length: 14
d_call: NA
clone_size: NA
j_call: TRBJ2-1
v_call: TRBV7-3
cdr3_nt: TGTGCCAGCAGCCCGGACACCGCCTACAATGAGCAGTTCTTC
cdr3_aa: CASSPDTAYNEQFF

cdr3_length: 15
d_call: TRBD2
clone_size: NA
j_call: TRBJ2-3
v_call: TRBV12-3/TRBV12-4
cdr3_nt: TGTGCCAGCAGACGACTAGCGGTTAGCACAGATACGCAGTATTTT
cdr3_aa: CASRRLAVSTDTQYF

cdr3_length: 12
d_call: NA
clone_size: NA
j_call: TRBJ2-1
v_call: TRBV11-2
cdr3_nt: TGTGCCAGCAGCCCCGGACAGCCGCAGCAGTTCTTC
cdr3_aa: CASSPGQPQQFF

cdr3_length: 12
d_call: NA
clone_size: few
j_call: TRBJ2-7
v_call: TRBV18
cdr3_nt: TGTGCCAGCTCGTTGGTTGGGTTCGAGCAGTACTTC
cdr3_aa: CASSLVGFEQYF

cdr3_length: 15
d_call: TRBD2
clone_size: few
j_call: TRBJ2-2
v_call: TRBV20-1
cdr3_nt: TGCAGTGCTAGTGTGCTAGCGGGAAACACCGGGGAGCTGTTTTTT
cdr3_aa: CSASVLAGNTGELFF